This T cell receptor beta chain stems from a study of blood T cells in healthy people across ages. Findings and limits, study-wide: Across samples, TCR beta diversity tracked strongly with naive T cell percentage.

A second roughly 6 to 12 cycle PCR used barcoded and J-beta primers. From the 5' RACE reads, TCRdb called clonotypes with MiXCR, one entry per CDR3 protein. In the table there are 630,000 or so distinct CDR3 sequences, 32% of which are singletons. The junction had 9 bases not matched to a gene; V was cut back by 5 bases and J by 6 bases. The germline CDR1 and CDR2 sequences are SEHNR and FQNEAQ (reference sequence). The CDR3 loop spans 14 amino acids. The table lists this clonotype with many counts. Its antigen is unidentified. This TCR came from a woman of 80 years or more in good health. The rearrangement uses TRBV7-9 and TRBJ1-2, with TRBD1 identical over 7 bases. Input material: blood. CDR3 in DNA: TGTGCCAGCAGCGGCCGACAGGGTGGGAATGGCTACACCTTC. Protein product: CASSGRQGGNGYTF.